This T cell receptor (beta chain) came from a study of blood T cell repertoires in COVID-19. Study overall: COVID-19 samples, acute and convalescent, were from the United States, Italy and Spain. The cDNA or gDNA used as material had been derived from T cells, B-cell-depleted T cells, or PBMCs.

As processed by the authors: Reference gene primers were amplified, and this amplification served to estimate nucleated cell counts. The repertoire was sequenced with immunoSEQ multiplex PCR; TCRdb's copy has only in-frame clones and lacks some. V, J and clone size were drawn from that table, and D and trimming were deduced from the DNA. Here the sample spans roughly 33,000 clones, about 78% being singletons. The clonotype was recovered from a woman aged 55-75 years with acute or convalescent COVID-19. What was sequenced was peripheral blood.

CDR3 region: CASSQLGGGPFF. The CDR3 nucleotides read TGTGCCAGCAGCCAGTTGGGCGGGGGGCCGTTCTTC. The chain combines TRBV3-1 (or the pseudogene TRBV3-2) with TRBJ2-1; TRBD2 agrees at 8 bases. The CDR3 has 12 residues. V was pared by 3 bases and J by 15 bases, with 7 bases of the junction left unmatched. CDR1 and CDR2 (germline): LGHDT, YNNKEL (reference sequence).